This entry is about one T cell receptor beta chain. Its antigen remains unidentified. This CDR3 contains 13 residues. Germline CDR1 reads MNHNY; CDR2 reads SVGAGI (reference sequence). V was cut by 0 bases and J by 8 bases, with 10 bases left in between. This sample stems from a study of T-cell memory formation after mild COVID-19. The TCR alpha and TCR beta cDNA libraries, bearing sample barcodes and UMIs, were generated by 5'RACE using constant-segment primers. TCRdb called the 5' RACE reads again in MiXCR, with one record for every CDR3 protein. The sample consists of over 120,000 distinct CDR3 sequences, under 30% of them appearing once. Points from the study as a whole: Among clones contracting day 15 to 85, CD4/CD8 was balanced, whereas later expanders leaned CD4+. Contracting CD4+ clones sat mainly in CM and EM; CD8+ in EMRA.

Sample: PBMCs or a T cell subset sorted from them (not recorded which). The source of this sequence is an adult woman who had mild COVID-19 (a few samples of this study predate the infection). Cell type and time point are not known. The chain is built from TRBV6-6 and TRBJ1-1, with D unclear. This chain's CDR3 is CASSYSIYREAFF. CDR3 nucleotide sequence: TGTGCCAGCAGTTACTCGATATATAGGGAAGCTTTCTTT.